This T cell receptor (beta chain) is drawn from a study of blood T cell repertoires in COVID-19. This table comes from immunoSEQ multiplex PCR, and its TCRdb copy is limited to in-frame clones, with some not included. The table has under 350,000 clones, approximately 90% seen once. V dropped 0 bases and J dropped 2; count of bases not matched to a gene: 8. The CDR3 has 19 amino acids. Looked up from germline, CDR1 is MNHEY and CDR2 is SMNVEV (reference sequence). The receptor comes from a man aged 25 to 40 who had recovered from COVID-19. The chain is built from TRBV27 and TRBJ2-7; 15 nucleotides agree with TRBD2. The specimen was PBMCs or T cells enriched from blood (not recorded which). CDR3 protein: CASSLSSGTSGRLPYEQYF. In DNA, the CDR3 is TGTGCCAGCAGTTTATCGAGCGGGACTAGCGGGAGGCTCCCCTACGAGCAGTACTTC.